The 21 T cell receptor beta chains below come from one sample, sequenced in a study of cytomegalovirus exposure and HLA in healthy donors. A multiplex PCR was run with 60 Vbeta primers and 13 Jbeta primers. Repertoires were generated with immunoSEQ multiplex PCR, while TCRdb's copy carries only in-frame clones and drops some. The table shows 95,000 to 150,000 clones, with more than 60% occurring only once. Sequencing was done on a sample of PBMCs. Receptors were obtained from a woman in her 40s in good health and CMV-seropositive.

The gene calls are TRBV27 and TRBJ2-5; D might be TRBD2 (5 bases). The J call may be in error: the DNA end matches TRBJ2-7 better. This CDR3 contains 14 residues. CDR1 and CDR2 (germline): MNHEY, SMNVEV (reference sequence). The chain's CDR3 is CASRGSGESYEQYF. CDR3 sequence (DNA): TGTGCCAGCAGAGGCTCCGGGGAATCCTACGAGCAGTACTTC.

CDR3 bases: TGTGCCAGCAGACCGGGACAGGGTGAAAAACTGTTTTTT. It specifies CASRPGQGEKLFF. The V call is TRBV7-9, the J call TRBJ1-4, with 9 positions matching TRBD1. Germline V CDR1 and CDR2: SEHNR, FQNEAQ (reference sequence). V shed 6 bases, J shed 7 bases, and the junction held 3 bases outside the gene matches. There are 13 residues in the CDR3.

The rearrangement joins TRBV4-2 to TRBJ2-3; the D gene is possibly TRBD2 (6 bases). Germline CDR1 LGHNA, CDR2 YNFKEQ. CDR3 length equals 16 residues. The ends were cut back, 1 base at V and 1 base at J, with 12 bases in the middle. In DNA, the CDR3 is TGTGCCAGCAGCCAAGGCGGGGCTTCGGGCACAGATACGCAGTATTTT. It codes for CASSQGGASGTDTQYF.

The chain links TRBV9 to TRBJ2-3; D gene ambiguous. The germline gives CDR1 SGDLS, CDR2 YYNGEE. V lost 0 bases, J lost 3 bases, and 11 bases lay in between. The CDR3 extends over 15 amino acids. CDR3 protein: CASSVGPVPTDTQYF. For the CDR3, the DNA is TGTGCCAGCAGCGTAGGTCCGGTCCCAACAGATACGCAGTATTTT.

With respect to this clone: The germline gene is not matched at one end of the junction; a read error may be the cause. The chain joins TRBV7-7 to TRBJ2-3; 12 positions match TRBD1. The CDR3 length is 17 residues. Germline V gives CDR1 SSHAT, CDR2 FNYEAQ (reference sequence). CDR3 amino acids: CASSLGLGQGATDTQYF. DNA for the CDR3: TGTGCTAGCAGCTTAGGCCTGGGACAGGGGGCAACAGATACGCAGTATTTT.

In its sample, this clone was seen once. The J gene is TRBJ1-1, the V gene TRBV25-1, with unresolved D. The V and J ends lost 5 bases and 1 base respectively, with 11 bases between them. Germline V gene lookup returns CDR1 MGHDK and CDR2 SYGVNS. The CDR3 is 14 residues long. CDR3 sequence (DNA): TGTGCCAGCAGTCATACAGCCAAGAACACTGAAGCTTTCTTT. Encoded protein: CASSHTAKNTEAFF.

The sample holds a few counts of this clone. The J gene is TRBJ2-3, the V gene TRBV19; a possible D gene is TRBD1 (6 bases). V was trimmed by 3 bases and J by 2 bases, leaving 12 bases between them. The CDR3 has 15 amino acids. Germline assignment: CDR1 LNHDA and CDR2 SQIVND (reference sequence). The CDR3 here is CASSMGASPTDTQYF. The CDR3 coding sequence is TGTGCCAGTAGTATGGGGGCCAGCCCCACAGATACGCAGTATTTT.

The rearrangement uses TRBV6-5 and TRBJ2-5; D might be TRBD2 (6 bases). Trimming left V 4 bases short and J 6 bases short, with 15 bases between. The length of the CDR3 is 14 residues. Germline V CDR1 and CDR2: MNHEY, SVGAGI. DNA for the CDR3: TGTGCCAGCAGTTTGCGACGGGAGTTGAAGACCCAGTACTTC. Its translation is CASSLRRELKTQYF.

For this clone: Germline and junction disagree at one end, which may indicate a read error. The chain recombines TRBV29-1 with TRBJ2-7; D gene unclear. The germline CDR1 and CDR2 sequences are SQVTM and ANQGSEA. This CDR3 comprises 12 residues. CDR3 DNA sequence: TGCAGCGCTGAAGGGCAGGCCTACGAGCAGTACTTC. Its protein is CSAEGQAYEQYF.

V and J are TRBV19 and TRBJ2-7; 7 bases align to TRBD1. V shed 3 bases, J shed 2 bases, and the junction held 4 bases outside the gene matches. CDR3 length equals 14 residues. Germline V CDR1 and CDR2: LNHDA, SQIVND (reference sequence). CDR3 sequence reads: CASSMTGSPYEQYF. The CDR3 DNA reads as TGTGCCAGTAGTATGACAGGGTCTCCCTACGAGCAGTACTTC.

As DNA, the CDR3 is TGCGCCAGCAGCTTGGGGGACAGTAGGACTGAAGCTTTCTTT. This translates into CASSLGDSRTEAFF. The chain links TRBV5-1 to TRBJ1-1; 7 positions match TRBD1. The CDR3 is 14 residues long. The J segment lost 5 bases and the V segment lost 0 bases, leaving 4 bases of the junction unmatched. Germline CDR1 reads SGHRS; CDR2 reads YFSETQ.

V and J are TRBV5-1 and TRBJ2-1; TRBD2 matches 10 bases. Germline V lookup: CDR1 SGHRS, CDR2 YFSETQ. This CDR3 region has 17 residues. V dropped 0 bases and J dropped 4; count of bases not matched to a gene: 7. The CDR3 region is CASSLGVASGGYNEQFF. The DNA for the CDR3 is TGCGCCAGCAGCTTGGGCGTGGCTAGCGGGGGTTACAATGAGCAGTTCTTC.

This clone was seen only a few times. The chain has TRBV9 and TRBJ1-1; 9 positions agree with TRBD1. Trimming at V came to 6 bases and at J to 2 bases, leaving 5 bases not matched to a gene. The germline V gene has CDR1 SGDLS and CDR2 YYNGEE. The CDR3 covers 14 residues. CDR3 bases: TGTGCCAGCACCATGGGACAGGGAAACACTGAAGCTTTCTTT. Protein product: CASTMGQGNTEAFF.

The rearrangement joins TRBV5-1 to TRBJ2-7; 10 positions agree with TRBD1. Trimming at V came to 3 bases and at J to 2 bases, leaving 2 bases not matched to a gene. The CDR3 extends over 14 amino acids. Per germline, CDR1 SGHRS and CDR2 YFSETQ. The CDR3 is CASSSGQGTYEQYF. As DNA, the CDR3 is TGCGCCAGCAGCTCGGGACAGGGGACCTACGAGCAGTACTTC.

The chain couples TRBV5-8 to TRBJ2-7, with D perhaps TRBD1 (6 bases). V dropped 1 base and J dropped 1 base, with 9 bases sitting between them. This CDR3 has 14 residues. Germline V gene data show CDR1 as SGHTS and CDR2 as YDEGEE. This chain's CDR3 is CASSLLGQSYEQYF. The CDR3 DNA reads as TGTGCCAGCAGCTTGCTAGGACAGTCCTACGAGCAGTACTTC.

This clone was counted a few times. The genes are TRBV5-1 and TRBJ1-2; 7 bases map to TRBD1. V lost 4 bases to trimming and J lost 4 bases; unmatched junction nucleotides: 13. Germline CDR1 is SGHRS and CDR2 is YFSETQ. The CDR3 length is 16 residues. The CDR3: CASSVGHRGFGYGYTF. The CDR3 coding sequence is TGCGCCAGCAGCGTTGGACACAGGGGTTTCGGCTATGGCTACACCTTC.

V and J are TRBV29-1 and TRBJ2-7; 8 bases are shared with TRBD1. The ends lost 4 bases at V and 2 bases at J; junction bases unmatched: 4. CDR1 and CDR2 (germline): SQVTM, ANQGSEA. The CDR3 covers 13 residues. The CDR3 nucleotides are TGCAGCGTTGCCCTGACAGGGGCCTACGAGCAGTACTTC. Translation: CSVALTGAYEQYF.

The V call is TRBV5-1, the J call TRBJ2-3; TRBD2 aligns across 9 bases. The germline V gene has CDR1 SGHRS and CDR2 YFSETQ. CDR3 length: 17 residues. J gave up 1 base and V 2 bases, and 8 bases lay outside the gene matches. CDR3 amino acids: CASSFYGREGGTDTQYF. The CDR3 DNA reads TGCGCCAGCAGCTTTTACGGGCGGGAGGGCGGCACAGATACGCAGTATTTT.

The chain has TRBV7-9 and TRBJ2-5, with TRBD2 identical over 8 bases. After removal of 5 bases from V and 6 bases from J, the junction contained 11 bases not matched to a gene. Germline loops: CDR1 SEHNR, CDR2 FQNEAQ (reference sequence). The CDR3 is made up of 15 amino acids. CDR3 DNA sequence: TGTGCCAGCAGCCCGCCCGGGGGGGGTGGGAAGACCCAGTACTTC. Encoded protein: CASSPPGGGGKTQYF.

This clone was seen only a few times. Different DNA sequences within this sample yield the same CDR3. The chain joins TRBV9 to TRBJ1-1; a weak D match, TRBD1 (5 bases). V was pared by 4 bases and J by 7 bases, with 14 bases between. The CDR3 consists of 13 residues. The V gene's germline CDR1 is SGDLS and CDR2 YYNGEE. The CDR3 DNA reads as TGTGCCAGCAGCCGGGGAGGGCAGGGTGAAGCTTTCTTT. This sequence encodes CASSRGGQGEAFF. The variable domain in full, with the rest retrieved from reference TRBV9 and TRBJ1-1, is DSGVTQTPKHLITATGQRVTLRCSPRSGDLSVYWYQQSLDQGLQFLIQYYNGEERAKGNILERFSAQQFPDLHSELNLSSLELGDSALYFCASSRGGQGEAFFGQGTRLTVV.

J is TRBJ2-7 and V is TRBV7-2; D is perhaps TRBD2 (6 bases). Between the trimmed V and J ends, which lost 2 bases and 0 bases, there was a span of 8 bases. This CDR3 has 14 residues. Germline V gives CDR1 SGHTA, CDR2 FQGNSA. The CDR3 region is CASSLIGSSYEQYF. The CDR3 coding sequence is TGTGCCAGCAGCTTAATCGGGAGCTCCTACGAGCAGTACTTC.